The next 18 T cell receptor beta chains were all read from a single sample in a study of Ad26.COV2.S vaccination and SARS-CoV-2 variants. Stated treatment: about 20 received Ad26.COV2.S at low or high dose, single or two shots; 5 received placebo; per-sample allocation not given. Sampling was done on day 63 after the first vaccine or placebo injection. The assay was immunoSEQ multiplex PCR, and TCRdb's table has in-frame clones only and misses some. The table has 380,000 or so clones, around 82% seen once; the top ten hold approximately 7.8%. Sequencing was performed on peripheral blood, taken in a trial of Ad26.COV2.S vaccine versus placebo. These receptors were taken from a person between 18 and 65 years old who received the Ad26.COV2.S COVID-19 vaccine or a placebo.

As regards this clone: This same CDR3 is encoded by further DNA sequences in the sample. V is TRBV20-1 and J is TRBJ1-1; no reliable D call. CDR1 is DFQATT, CDR2 SNEGSKA, per germline (reference sequence). CDR3 length equals 11 residues. V gave up 5 bases and J gave up 0 bases, with 4 bases separating them. This CDR3 reads CSASVNTEAFF. DNA of the CDR3: TGCAGTGCTTCAGTGAACACTGAAGCTTTCTTT.

This rearrangement joins TRBV18 to TRBJ2-1, with D tentatively TRBD1 (6 bases). The CDR3 sequence is 13 residues long. Per germline, CDR1 KGHSH and CDR2 LQKENI. V lost 1 base to trimming and J lost 9 bases, with 10 bases between them. CDR3 amino acids: CASSPRTVSEQFF. The CDR3 bases are TGTGCCAGCTCACCACGGACAGTTAGTGAGCAGTTCTTC.

The chain combines TRBV5-8 with TRBJ1-2; 7 nucleotides agree with TRBD1. This CDR3 is built from 16 residues. V trimming: 4 bases; J trimming: 4 bases; junction bases outside the gene matches: 13. Germline V lookup: CDR1 SGHTS, CDR2 YDEGEE. The CDR3 sequence is CASSAETGQGLYGYTF. CDR3 in DNA: TGTGCCAGCAGCGCTGAGACAGGGCAGGGTCTCTATGGCTACACCTTC.

The chain employs TRBV6-5 and TRBJ1-2, with no clear D. Germline CDR1 reads MNHEY; CDR2 reads SVGAGI. The V end lost 2 bases, the J end lost 8 bases, and 21 bases lay between the germline ends. CDR3 length equals 16 residues. In nucleotides, the CDR3 is TGTGCCAGCAGTTACGCGGGAGGAAGCCGTTTGCGGGGCTACACCTTC. Translating gives CASSYAGGSRLRGYTF.

V and J are TRBV6-5 and TRBJ2-7; D might be TRBD2 (7 bases). Germline CDR1 and CDR2: MNHEY and SVGAGI. V was clipped by 7 bases and J by 0 bases, with 16 bases between them. CDR3 size: 15 residues. CDR3 protein: CASKLRGHPSYEQYF. DNA of the CDR3: TGTGCCAGCAAGTTGCGGGGGCACCCCTCCTACGAGCAGTACTTC.

J is TRBJ1-5 and V is TRBV2; D not resolved. Trimming removed 10 bases at V and 1 base at J, with 17 bases between. Germline CDR1 reads SNHLY; CDR2 reads FYNNEI. This CDR3 is 15 amino acids long. Here the CDR3 DNA reads TGTGCCACCTCCGGGCGGGATATGAGCAATCAGCCCCAGCATTTT. Amino acid sequence: CATSGRDMSNQPQHF.

The gene calls are TRBV18 and TRBJ2-3, with 12 bases matching TRBD2. CDR1 and CDR2 (germline): KGHSH, LQKENI. The J segment lost 3 bases and the V segment lost 5 bases, leaving 0 bases of the junction unmatched. The CDR3 loop spans 14 amino acids. In DNA form, the CDR3 reads TGTGCCAGCTCAGGACTAGCGGGGACAGATACGCAGTATTTT. It yields the protein CASSGLAGTDTQYF.

This chain uses TRBV6-4 with TRBJ2-3; 11 nucleotides match TRBD2. This CDR3 comprises 16 residues. The V gene's germline CDR1 is MRHNA and CDR2 SNTAGT. J gave up 6 bases and V 3 bases, and 8 bases lay outside the gene matches. CDR3 sequence reads: CASSETGLAGGDTQYF. The CDR3 DNA follows: TGTGCCAGCAGTGAGACGGGGCTAGCGGGGGGTGATACGCAGTATTTT.

In this sample, this clone turned up a few times. The chain links TRBV14 to TRBJ2-7; no firm D call. The CDR3 has 14 residues. With 1 base removed from V and 4 bases from J, the gap between germline ends came to 11 bases. Germline CDR1 SGHDN, CDR2 FVKESK. CDR3 in amino acids: CASSQAGSSYEQYF. CDR3 bases: TGTGCCAGCAGCCAAGCAGGCAGCTCTTACGAGCAGTACTTC.

CDR3 sequence reads: CASSSGAGPSYEQYF. CDR3 in DNA: TGTGCCAGTAGCTCGGGGGCGGGTCCCTCCTACGAGCAGTACTTC. This chain links TRBV19 with TRBJ2-7, with D perhaps assigned TRBD1 or TRBD2 (6 bases each). The germline CDR1 and CDR2 sequences are LNHDA and SQIVND (reference sequence). CDR3 size: 15 residues. Trimming cost V 6 bases and J 0 bases, with 15 bases left between them.

The J gene is TRBJ2-3, the V gene TRBV6-5; 10 nucleotides match TRBD1. This CDR3 spans 14 amino acids. Germline assignment: CDR1 MNHEY and CDR2 SVGAGI. V was clipped by 8 bases and J by 2 bases; unmatched bases: 4. CDR3 loop: CASRTGGDTDTQYF. CDR3 nucleotide sequence: TGTGCCAGCCGGACAGGGGGGGACACAGATACGCAGTATTTT.

This rearrangement joins TRBV11-2 to TRBJ2-3; 9 bases are a match to TRBD1. Germline trimming cut 3 bases from V and 9 bases from J; bases unmatched to any gene: 10. The CDR3 has 15 residues. Germline V lookup: CDR1 SGHAT, CDR2 FQNNGV. CDR3 in amino acids: CASSFKGQGIWTQYF. The CDR3 nucleotides read TGTGCCAGCAGCTTCAAGGGACAGGGTATATGGACGCAGTATTTT.

The chain combines TRBV7-9 with TRBJ1-3; TRBD1 matches 7 bases. Germline CDR1 and CDR2: SEHNR and FQNEAQ (reference sequence). This CDR3 has 15 residues. Trimming at V came to 4 bases and at J to 7 bases, leaving 10 bases not matched to a gene. CDR3 nucleotides: TGTGCCAGCAGCTCGACCACCGACAGGGCCAACACCATATATTTT. This encodes CASSSTTDRANTIYF.

The rearrangement links TRBV11-3 to TRBJ2-1; TRBD2 aligns across 14 bases. The ends lost 7 bases at V and 16 bases at J; junction bases unmatched: 15. There are 15 residues in the CDR3. The germline V gene has CDR1 SGHNT and CDR2 YENEEA. In DNA form, the CDR3 reads TGTGCCAGCAAGTCCTTACCGGGACTAGCGGGAGAGTGTTTCTTC. As protein: CASKSLPGLAGECFF. The full variable domain, with the rest looked up from reference TRBV11-3 and TRBJ2-1, is EAGVVQSPRYKIIEKKQPVAFWCNPISGHNTLYWYLQNLGQGPELLIRYENEEAVDDSQLPKDRFSAERLKGVDSTLKIQPAELGDSAVYLCASKSLPGLAGECFFGPGTRLTVL.

The chain is built from TRBV7-4 and TRBJ2-4; D is perhaps TRBD2 (5 bases). CDR1 and CDR2 from the germline V gene are SGHVT and SQSDAQ. CDR3 length: 19 amino acids. V lost 5 bases to trimming and J lost 0 bases, with 23 bases between them. The CDR3 reads CASSPGYWFRDKAKNIQYF. The CDR3 region has the DNA TGTGCCAGCAGCCCTGGATATTGGTTCCGGGATAAAGCCAAAAACATTCAGTACTTC.

V gene TRBV7-9 combines with J gene TRBJ2-7; D is possibly TRBD1 (6 bases). This CDR3 has 15 amino acids. Between the trimmed V and J ends, which lost 2 bases and 0 bases, there was a span of 11 bases. Germline assignment: CDR1 SEHNR and CDR2 FQNEAQ (reference sequence). CDR3 in DNA: TGTGCCAGCAGCTTATGGTCAGGGGTCTCCTACGAGCAGTACTTC. It yields the protein CASSLWSGVSYEQYF.

CDR3 nucleotide sequence: TGTGCCAGCCGGACAGCCCAATTTCAAGCTTTCTTT. Encoded protein: CASRTAQFQAFF. The chain links TRBV27 to TRBJ1-1, with D tentatively TRBD1 (6 bases). The germline CDR1 and CDR2 sequences are MNHEY and SMNVEV (reference sequence). Trimming removed 8 bases from V and 9 bases from J, with 16 bases in between. CDR3 length: 12 amino acids.

The table lists this clone with a count of one. The CDR3 region has the DNA TGCGCCAGCAGCAAAGGACAAACGGTCAGTTATGGCTACACCTTC. Translating it yields CASSKGQTVSYGYTF. The rearrangement uses TRBV5-1 and TRBJ1-2; possible D gene TRBD1, 5 bases. There are 15 residues in the CDR3. Germline assignment: CDR1 SGHRS and CDR2 YFSETQ. Trimming stripped 4 bases from V and 5 bases from J, with 18 bases between. Looking up the rest from reference TRBV5-1 and TRBJ1-2 gives the full variable domain: KAGVTQTPRYLIKTRGQQVTLSCSPISGHRSVSWYQQTPGQGLQFLFEYFSETQRNKGNFPGRFSGRQFSNSRSEMNVSTLELGDSALYLCASSKGQTVSYGYTFGSGTRLTVV.